The 12 T cell receptor beta chains below come from one sample, sequenced in a study of shared clonotypes between healthy human individuals. Only CD45RO-negative cells positively selected for CCR7 counted as naive CD8 cells, so terminally differentiated effector memory CD45RA+ cells were excluded. Profiling relied on immunoSEQ multiplex PCR, and the TCRdb table lists in-frame clones only, not all of them. The table has 630,000 or so clones, nearly 98% seen once. Source material: naive CD8+ T cells sorted from blood. All receptors derive from a man aged 30 to 45 in good health.

The chain uses TRBV30 and TRBJ2-5; D remains unclear. The CDR3 sequence is 14 residues long. Between the trimmed V and J ends, which lost 5 bases and 5 bases, there was a span of 18 bases. Germline V CDR1 and CDR2: GTSNPN, SVGIG (reference sequence). CDR3 amino acids: CAWPRSKTHETQYF. The CDR3 DNA sequence: TGTGCCTGGCCTCGGTCGAAAACCCACGAGACCCAGTACTTC. The whole variable domain, remainder taken from reference TRBV30 and TRBJ2-5, is SQTIHQWPATLVQPVGSPLSLECTVEGTSNPNLYWYRQAAGRGLQLLFYSVGIGQISSEVPQNLSASRPQDRQFILSSKKLLLSDSGFYLCAWPRSKTHETQYFGPGTRLLVL.

Points on this clone: In the same sample, other DNA sequences code for this CDR3. The chain couples TRBV20-1 to TRBJ2-7; TRBD2 might be the D (5 bases). V lost 5 bases and J 4 bases, leaving 9 bases between the germline ends. The CDR3 length is 11 residues. Germline CDR1 DFQATT, CDR2 SNEGSKA (reference sequence). The CDR3 loop is CSARTGYEQYF. The CDR3, as DNA: TGCAGTGCTCGTACGGGATACGAGCAGTACTTC.

The chain is built from TRBV5-1 and TRBJ2-1, with 8 positions matching TRBD2. Per germline, CDR1 SGHRS and CDR2 YFSETQ. The trim removed 3 bases at V and 8 bases at J, leaving 10 bases unmatched. The CDR3 covers 15 residues. The CDR3 DNA reads as TGCGCCAGCAGCTCCGGACTAGCTGCCAGGGATGAGCAGTTCTTC. This gives the protein CASSSGLAARDEQFF.

This chain links TRBV15 with TRBJ1-2; TRBD1 agrees at 9 bases. V was pared by 8 bases and J by 8 bases, with 12 bases of the junction left unmatched. Germline CDR1 LNHNV, CDR2 YYDKDF (reference sequence). The CDR3 spans 14 residues. CDR3 residues: CATHSYGTGSGYTF. CDR3 coding DNA: TGTGCCACCCATAGTTACGGGACAGGGAGCGGCTACACCTTC.

The chain is built from TRBV4-3 and TRBJ2-1, with D perhaps being TRBD1 or TRBD2 (5 bases each). The CDR3 contains 17 residues. The V and J ends lost 0 bases and 7 bases respectively, with 19 bases between them. Germline CDR1 reads LGHNA; CDR2 reads YSLEER. CDR3 nucleotides: TGCGCCAGCAGCCAAGATCTGACCGGGGCCGGCGGGAATGAGCAGTTCTTC. It specifies CASSQDLTGAGGNEQFF.

With regard to this clone: In the same sample, other DNA sequences code for this CDR3. This CDR3 reads CASSLGTGAYEQYF. The CDR3 DNA follows: TGTGCCAGCAGCTTAGGTACCGGAGCCTACGAGCAGTACTTC. This chain connects TRBV11-2 to TRBJ2-7; D is ambiguous. CDR1 and CDR2 (germline): SGHAT, FQNNGV. The CDR3 is made up of 14 amino acids. The germline V and J ends were trimmed by 1 base and 2 bases, with 9 bases remaining between them. Supplemented by reference TRBV11-2 and TRBJ2-7, the full variable domain reads EAGVAQSPRYKIIEKRQSVAFWCNPISGHATLYWYQQILGQGPKLLIQFQNNGVVDDSQLPKDRFSAERLKGVDSTLKIQPAKLEDSAVYLCASSLGTGAYEQYFGPGTRLTVT.

The chain recombines TRBV5-1 with TRBJ2-2; TRBD2 matches at 10 bases. Germline-derived CDR1 and CDR2 are SGHRS and YFSETQ. The CDR3 length is 16 residues. With V trimmed by 4 bases and J by 5 bases, 8 bases remained unmatched. CDR3 protein: CASSPWTSGTTGELFF. The CDR3 DNA is TGCGCCAGCAGCCCTTGGACTAGCGGCACGACCGGGGAGCTGTTTTTT.

The CDR3 nucleotides read TGTGCCAGCAGTTCTTGGCGGGCCACTAGCACAGATACGCAGTATTTT. It specifies CASSSWRATSTDTQYF. This chain connects TRBV27 to TRBJ2-3, with TRBD2 as a possible D gene (5 bases). Trimming cost V 4 bases and J 0 bases, with 14 bases left between them. The CDR3 spans 16 residues. CDR1 MNHEY and CDR2 SMNVEV come from the germline V gene (reference sequence).

Worth noting for this clone: Since no conserved phenylalanine or tryptophan closes the CDR3, a read error is the likely cause. The chain uses TRBV5-4 and TRBJ1-2; 7 nucleotides align to TRBD1. The CDR3 loop spans 14 amino acids. CDR1 is SGHNT and CDR2 is YYREEE in the germline V gene (reference sequence). V lost 0 bases and J lost 5; bases outside the gene matches: 4. The CDR3 is CASSLDRGFYGYTS. CDR3 DNA: TGTGCCAGCAGCTTGGACAGGGGATTTTATGGCTACACCTCC.

The genes are TRBV6-5 and TRBJ2-7, with D tentatively TRBD2 (5 bases). Between the trimmed V and J ends, which lost 0 bases and 5 bases, there was a span of 11 bases. This CDR3 comprises 14 residues. Germline values: CDR1 MNHEY, CDR2 SVGAGI. The CDR3 coding sequence is TGTGCCAGCAGTTACTCAGAGGGATCCCACGAGCAGTACTTC. Protein sequence: CASSYSEGSHEQYF.

In regard to this clone: Because the CDR3's place on the DNA is in doubt, the DNA is left out and the CDR3 is given as listed by TCRdb. The V and J genes are TRBV27 and TRBJ2-6. Inclusive of both ends, the CDR3 amounts to 15 amino acids. Germline V gives CDR1 MNHEY, CDR2 SMNVEV (reference sequence). CDR3 residues: CASSSSKAGANVLTF.

This chain uses TRBV7-2 with TRBJ2-1; 12 bases agree with TRBD2. The length of the CDR3 is 17 residues. Germline values: CDR1 SGHTA, CDR2 FQGNSA. Trimming cost V 4 bases and J 3 bases; bases outside gene matches: 7. The CDR3 DNA follows: TGTGCCAGCAGCTCCTTCGGACTAGCGGGACTCTACAATGAGCAGTTCTTC. It yields the protein CASSSFGLAGLYNEQFF.